The clone carrying this TCR beta chain has ten or more counts. Its specificity is unknown. The sample belongs to a study of early T cells in non-severe SARS-CoV-2 infection. Turning to the study itself: The input, bulk RNA from unsorted whole blood, was sequenced, and chains were unpaired.

As part of library construction, unique molecular identifiers were attached to individual cDNA molecules. TCRdb itself ran the 5' RACE reads through MiXCR, one entry per CDR3 protein. The sample holds 65,000 to 80,000 distinct CDR3 sequences; around 13% are singletons and the top ten take 0.95% to 1.3%. The CDR3 totals 15 residues. Trimming left V 4 bases short and J 4 bases short, with 15 bases between. Germline V gives CDR1 SGHNT, CDR2 YYREEE (reference sequence). Study outcomes and limitations: Database matching using VDJdb favored anti-spike CD8 responses, with private and CD4 specificities left missing.

The rearrangement joins TRBV5-4 to TRBJ1-3; D is ambiguous. This sequence originates from an adult who was a healthcare worker with PCR-confirmed SARS-CoV-2 infection or an uninfected control (not recorded which). Sequenced sample: whole blood. CDR3 loop: CASSLGWGDGNTIYF. CDR3 in DNA: TGTGCCAGCAGCCTGGGATGGGGTGACGGAAACACCATATATTTT.